This T cell receptor beta chain is from a study of T cell responses to AZD1222 COVID-19 vaccine. Whole-study findings and limits: The study identified only five to seven AZD1222 recipients as seropositive at baseline.

Using immunoSEQ multiplex PCR, the repertoire was profiled, and TCRdb retains in-frame clones only, with some absent. The data contain tens of thousands of clones, around nine tenths of them singletons. The CDR3 covers 13 residues. Germline loops: CDR1 SEHNR, CDR2 FQNEAQ (reference sequence). V shed 4 bases and J shed 7 bases, with 14 bases lying between them. As for this clone: The antigen is unknown.

This chain links TRBV7-9 with TRBJ2-7; D not certain. The origin of this receptor is an adult in good health. This sample comprised peripheral blood, obtained on day 0 of AZD1222 vaccination. CDR3 sequence reads: CASSSPLGREQYF. The CDR3 nucleotides are TGTGCCAGCAGCTCTCCTTTAGGTAGGGAGCAGTACTTC.